Sequencing of this T cell receptor (beta chain) was carried out in a study of cytomegalovirus exposure and HLA in healthy donors. Study-level results: Prior analysis indicated that the majority of TCR beta V segments exhibited productivity approximately 87% or approximately 30% of the time. It was likely that a cluster of highly shared sequence variants was a sequencing artifact.

Germline-derived CDR1 and CDR2 are SGHTA and FQGTGA. Trimming cost V 2 bases and J 7 bases; bases outside gene matches: 7. This CDR3 is 14 amino acids long. The PCR ran on 60 Vbeta and 13 Jbeta primers. The data were produced by immunoSEQ multiplex PCR, yet TCRdb's version contains in-frame clones alone and is incomplete. Among roughly 88,000 clones listed, over 75% were seen once. For this clone: Its target is unknown.

J is TRBJ2-5 and V is TRBV7-3, with 7 nucleotides matching TRBD2. Sequencing was performed on PBMCs. The receptor's source is a man aged 30 to 39 in good health and CMV-seropositive. In DNA, the CDR3 is TGTGCCAGCAGCTTAGATCCCCGCGGGAGGACCCAGTACTTC. As protein: CASSLDPRGRTQYF.